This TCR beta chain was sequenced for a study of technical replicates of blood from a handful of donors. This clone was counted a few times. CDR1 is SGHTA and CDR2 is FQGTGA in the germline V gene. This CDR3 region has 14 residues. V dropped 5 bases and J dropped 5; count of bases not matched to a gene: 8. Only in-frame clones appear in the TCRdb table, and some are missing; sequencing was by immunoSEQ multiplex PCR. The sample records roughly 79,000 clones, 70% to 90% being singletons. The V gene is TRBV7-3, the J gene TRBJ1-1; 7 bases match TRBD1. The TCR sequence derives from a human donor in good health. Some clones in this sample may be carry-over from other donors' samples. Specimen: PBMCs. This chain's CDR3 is CASSPTGVRTEAFF. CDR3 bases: TGTGCCAGCAGCCCTACAGGGGTTAGAACTGAAGCTTTCTTT.